The rows below give T cell receptor beta chains drawn from one sample of a study of blood T cell repertoires in COVID-19. Repertoires were generated with immunoSEQ multiplex PCR, while TCRdb's copy carries only in-frame clones and drops some. The repertoire holds approximately 190,000 clones, 88% seen once, with 5.5% to 7% in the top ten. The sample taken for sequencing was peripheral blood. The receptors derive from a man aged 40-49 years with active or convalescent COVID-19. Both conserved end residues are part of each CDR3. D genes are given only for firm matches. Size values are once, few and many counts, or a class for expanded clones, and some rows have none.

>.|TRBJ1-3|TRBD1|TRBV19
TGTGCCAGTAGAAGCGCAGGGGGCAGCTCTGGAAACACCATATATTTT
CASRSAGGSSGNTIYF
>.|TRBJ1-2|TRBD1|TRBV19
TGTGCCACGAAAGACAGGGGGTCAGCTAACTATGGCTACACCTTC
CATKDRGSANYGYTF
>.|TRBJ1-2|.|TRBV7-3
TGTGCCAGCAGCGCGTCCGGGGGGGCCAGCTATGGCTACACCTTC
CASSASGGASYGYTF
>.|TRBJ1-2|.|TRBV24-1
TGTGCCACCAGTGAGGTACAGGGTGATGATGGCTACACCTTC
CATSEVQGDDGYTF
>.|TRBJ2-5|.|TRBV5-5
TGTGCCAGCAGCTTGGCAATCCAAGAGACCCAGTACTTC
CASSLAIQETQYF
>.|TRBJ1-6|.|TRBV27
TGTGCCACCACCTCCCGGGGGGGGTTCAATTCACCCCTCCACTTT
CATTSRGGFNSPLHF
>.|TRBJ1-1|.|TRBV5-1
TGCGCCAGCAGCTATTCTAGCGTGAACACTGAAGCTTTCTTT
CASSYSSVNTEAFF
>.|TRBJ2-1|TRBD2|TRBV9
TGTGCCAGCAGCGCCCCCCTACTAGCGGCCGGCCCCAATGAGCAGTTCTTC
CASSAPLLAAGPNEQFF
>.|TRBJ2-3|TRBD2|TRBV15
TGTGCCACCAGCAGGGGGGGACTAGCGGGGCGGCTCTACACAGATACGCAGTATTTT
CATSRGGLAGRLYTDTQYF
>few|TRBJ2-7|.|TRBV30
TGTGCCTGCCGGACAGACTACGAGCAGTACTTC
CACRTDYEQYF
>.|TRBJ2-7|.|TRBV11-3
TGTGCCAGCAGTCCCGGGAACTCCCCCTACGAGCAGTACTTC
CASSPGNSPYEQYF
>.|TRBJ1-3|TRBD1|TRBV11-3
TGTGCCAGCAGCCGGGGGACAGGCTCTGGAAACACCATATATTTT
CASSRGTGSGNTIYF
>.|TRBJ1-3|.|TRBV5-1
TGCGCCAGCAGCTTGTCGTCGGGACACCTTTCTGGAAACACCATATATTTT
CASSLSSGHLSGNTIYF
>.|TRBJ1-1|TRBD1|TRBV9
TGTGCCAGCAGAAAAACAGGGGGCTCAGCTTTCTTT
CASRKTGGSAFF
>.|TRBJ1-5|.|TRBV18
TGTGCCAGCTCACCTGACCTTCTGAGGGATCAGCCCCAGCATTTT
CASSPDLLRDQPQHF
>.|TRBJ2-7|TRBD2|TRBV7-2
TGTGCCAGCAGGGTGGGCGGGGGTATATACGAGCAGTACTTC
CASRVGGGIYEQYF
>.|TRBJ2-7|TRBD2|TRBV5-5
TGTGCCAGCAGCTTGTCACTAGCGGGGGTATCCTACGAGCAGTACTTC
CASSLSLAGVSYEQYF
>.|TRBJ1-4|TRBD1|TRBV24-1
TGTGCCACCAGTGACTCCCTGGACAGGGGGGTTTGGGAAAAACTGTTTTTT
CATSDSLDRGVWEKLFF
>.|TRBJ2-5|TRBD1|TRBV25-1
TGTGCCAGCAGTCCCAAAGGGGGTAAGGGGGCCGAGACCCAGTACTTC
CASSPKGGKGAETQYF
>.|TRBJ1-6|TRBD1|TRBV14
TGTGCCAGCAGCCAAATCCGGGACAGAAATTCACCCCTCCACTTT
CASSQIRDRNSPLHF